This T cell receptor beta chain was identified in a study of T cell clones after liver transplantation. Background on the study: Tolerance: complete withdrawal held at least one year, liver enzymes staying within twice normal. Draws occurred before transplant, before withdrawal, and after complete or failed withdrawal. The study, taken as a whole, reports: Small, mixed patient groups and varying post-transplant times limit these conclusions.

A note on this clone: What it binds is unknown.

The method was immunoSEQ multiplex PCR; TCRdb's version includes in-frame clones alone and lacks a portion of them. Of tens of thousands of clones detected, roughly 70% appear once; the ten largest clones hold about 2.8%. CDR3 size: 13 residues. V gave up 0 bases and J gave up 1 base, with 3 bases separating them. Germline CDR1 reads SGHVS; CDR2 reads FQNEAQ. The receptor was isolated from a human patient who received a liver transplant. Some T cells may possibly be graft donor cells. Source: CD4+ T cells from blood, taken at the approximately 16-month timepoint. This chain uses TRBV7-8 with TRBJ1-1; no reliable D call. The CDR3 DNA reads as TGTGCCAGCAGCTTAGCCCAGAACACTGAAGCTTTCTTT. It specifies CASSLAQNTEAFF.